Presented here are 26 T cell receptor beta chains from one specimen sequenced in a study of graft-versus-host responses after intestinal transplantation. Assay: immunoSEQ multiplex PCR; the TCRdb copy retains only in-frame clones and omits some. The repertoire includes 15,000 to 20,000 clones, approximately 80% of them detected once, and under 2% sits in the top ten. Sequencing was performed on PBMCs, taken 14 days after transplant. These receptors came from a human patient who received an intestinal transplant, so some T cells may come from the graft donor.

The CDR3 reads CASRPDREVSYEQYF. The CDR3 DNA sequence: TGTGCCAGCAGACCGGACAGGGAGGTCTCCTACGAGCAGTACTTC. V usage is TRBV6-5 and J usage is TRBJ2-7; 8 nucleotides align to TRBD1. V lost 6 bases to trimming and J lost 0 bases; unmatched junction nucleotides: 7. The germline gives CDR1 MNHEY, CDR2 SVGAGI. The CDR3 is 15 residues long.

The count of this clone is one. This CDR3 is CASSGTSGADEQFF. DNA of the CDR3: TGTGCCAGCAGTGGGACTAGCGGGGCGGATGAGCAGTTCTTC. The J gene is TRBJ2-1, the V gene TRBV6-4; 12 nucleotides match TRBD2. CDR3 length equals 14 residues. Germline V lookup: CDR1 MRHNA, CDR2 SNTAGT. V lost 4 bases and J lost 8; bases outside the gene matches: 3.

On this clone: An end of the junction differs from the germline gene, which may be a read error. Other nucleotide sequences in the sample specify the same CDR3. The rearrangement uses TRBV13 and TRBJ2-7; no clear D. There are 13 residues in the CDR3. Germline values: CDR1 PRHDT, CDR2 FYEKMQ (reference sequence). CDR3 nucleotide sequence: TGCGCCAGCAGCTTACGTGGCGGTTACGAGCAGTACTTC. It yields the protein CASSLRGGYEQYF.

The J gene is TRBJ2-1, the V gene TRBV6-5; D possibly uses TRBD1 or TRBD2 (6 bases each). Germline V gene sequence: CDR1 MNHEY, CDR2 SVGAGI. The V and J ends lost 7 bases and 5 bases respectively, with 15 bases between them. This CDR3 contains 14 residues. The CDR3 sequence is CASTIGGGHNEQFF. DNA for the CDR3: TGTGCCAGCACCATCGGGGGCGGCCACAATGAGCAGTTCTTC.

Written as DNA, the CDR3 is TGTGCCAGCAGCCAGTATAAACAAGGGGCCTACGAGCAGTACTTC. It yields the protein CASSQYKQGAYEQYF. The chain joins TRBV4-2 to TRBJ2-7; weak D call: TRBD1 (5 bases). V lost 3 bases to trimming and J lost 2 bases, with 14 bases between them. This CDR3 contains 15 residues. Germline values: CDR1 LGHNA, CDR2 YNFKEQ.

The CDR3 protein is CAIKAGAYNEQFF. For the CDR3, the DNA is TGTGCCATCAAAGCGGGAGCGTACAATGAGCAGTTCTTC. The chain carries TRBV10-3 and TRBJ2-1; 8 bases fit TRBD2. The J segment lost 4 bases and the V segment lost 7 bases, leaving 3 bases of the junction unmatched. The CDR3 spans 13 residues. The V gene's germline CDR1 is ENHRY and CDR2 SYGVKD.

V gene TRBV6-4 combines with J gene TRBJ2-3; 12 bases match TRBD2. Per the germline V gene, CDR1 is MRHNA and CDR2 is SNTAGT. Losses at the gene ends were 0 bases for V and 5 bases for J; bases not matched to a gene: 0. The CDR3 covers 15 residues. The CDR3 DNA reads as TGTGCCAGCAGTGACTCGACTAGCGGGGGAGATACGCAGTATTTT. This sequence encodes CASSDSTSGGDTQYF.

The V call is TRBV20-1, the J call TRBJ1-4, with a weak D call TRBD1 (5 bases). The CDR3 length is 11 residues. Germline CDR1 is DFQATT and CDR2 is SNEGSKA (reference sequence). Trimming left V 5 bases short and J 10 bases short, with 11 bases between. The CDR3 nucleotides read TGCAGTGCTGCGCCGGGACCAAAACTGTTTTTT. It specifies CSAAPGPKLFF.

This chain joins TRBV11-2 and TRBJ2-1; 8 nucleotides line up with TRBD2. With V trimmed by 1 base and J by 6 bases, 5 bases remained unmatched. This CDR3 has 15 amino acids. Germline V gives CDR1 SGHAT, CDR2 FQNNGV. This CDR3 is CASSLVGTRSNEQFF. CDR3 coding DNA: TGTGCCAGCAGCTTAGTAGGGACTAGGAGCAATGAGCAGTTCTTC.

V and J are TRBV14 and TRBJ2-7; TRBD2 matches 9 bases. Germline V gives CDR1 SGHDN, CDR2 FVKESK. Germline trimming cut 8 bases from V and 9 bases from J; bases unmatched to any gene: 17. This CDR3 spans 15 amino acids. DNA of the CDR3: TGTGCCAGCGGGGAAGGGGGCTTCCGGACTAGCGTGCAGTACTTC. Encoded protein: CASGEGGFRTSVQYF.

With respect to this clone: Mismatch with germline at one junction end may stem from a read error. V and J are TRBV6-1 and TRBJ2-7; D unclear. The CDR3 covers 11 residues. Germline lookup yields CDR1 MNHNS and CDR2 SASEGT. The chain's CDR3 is CASSPSDEQYF. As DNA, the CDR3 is TGTGCCAGCAGCCCCTCCGACGAGCAGTACTTC.

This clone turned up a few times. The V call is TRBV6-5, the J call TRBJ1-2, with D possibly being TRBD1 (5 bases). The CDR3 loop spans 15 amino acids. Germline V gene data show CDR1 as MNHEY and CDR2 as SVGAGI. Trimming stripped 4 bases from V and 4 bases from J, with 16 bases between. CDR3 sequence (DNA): TGTGCCAGCAGTTCCCGACAGAACCTCTTCTATGGCTACACCTTC. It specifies CASSSRQNLFYGYTF.

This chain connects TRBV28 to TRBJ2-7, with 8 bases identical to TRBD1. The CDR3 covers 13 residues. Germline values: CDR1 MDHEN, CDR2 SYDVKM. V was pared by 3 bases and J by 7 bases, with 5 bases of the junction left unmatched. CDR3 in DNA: TGTGCCAGCAGTTTGTTGACAGGGGTGGAGCAGTACTTC. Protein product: CASSLLTGVEQYF.

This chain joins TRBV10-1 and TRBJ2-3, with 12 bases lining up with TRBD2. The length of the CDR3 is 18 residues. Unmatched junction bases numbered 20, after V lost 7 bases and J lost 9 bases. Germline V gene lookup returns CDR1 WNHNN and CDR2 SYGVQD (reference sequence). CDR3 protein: CASIFGLAGGPGRRTQYF. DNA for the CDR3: TGCGCCAGCATTTTCGGGCTAGCGGGAGGGCCAGGTAGACGCACGCAGTATTTT.

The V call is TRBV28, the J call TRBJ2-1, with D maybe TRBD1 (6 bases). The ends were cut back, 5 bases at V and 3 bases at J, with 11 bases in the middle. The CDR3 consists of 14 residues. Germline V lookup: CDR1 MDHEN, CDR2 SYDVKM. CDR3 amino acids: CASSDRTIYNEQFF. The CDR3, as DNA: TGTGCCAGCAGTGACAGGACCATCTACAATGAGCAGTTCTTC.

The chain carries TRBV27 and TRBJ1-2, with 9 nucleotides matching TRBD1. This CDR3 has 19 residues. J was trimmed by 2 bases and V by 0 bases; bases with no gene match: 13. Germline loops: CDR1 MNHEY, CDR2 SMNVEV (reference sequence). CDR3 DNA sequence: TGTGCCAGCAGTTTATCTGCGGGCAGCGCCGGGACAGGGAACTATGGCTACACCTTC. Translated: CASSLSAGSAGTGNYGYTF.

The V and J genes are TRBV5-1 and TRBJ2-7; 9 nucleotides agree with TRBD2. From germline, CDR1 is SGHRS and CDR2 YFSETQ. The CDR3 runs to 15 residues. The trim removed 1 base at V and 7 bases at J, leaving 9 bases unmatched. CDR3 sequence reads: CASSLISGSSGEQYF. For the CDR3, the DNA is TGCGCCAGCAGCTTGATTAGCGGGAGTTCTGGGGAGCAGTACTTC.

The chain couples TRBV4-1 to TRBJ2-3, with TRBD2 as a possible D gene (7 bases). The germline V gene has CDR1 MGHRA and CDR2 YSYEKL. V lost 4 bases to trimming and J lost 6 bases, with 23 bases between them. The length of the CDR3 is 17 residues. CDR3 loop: CASSRDRRGPLDDTQYF. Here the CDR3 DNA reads TGCGCCAGCAGCCGGGACCGGCGGGGGCCGCTTGACGATACGCAGTATTTT.

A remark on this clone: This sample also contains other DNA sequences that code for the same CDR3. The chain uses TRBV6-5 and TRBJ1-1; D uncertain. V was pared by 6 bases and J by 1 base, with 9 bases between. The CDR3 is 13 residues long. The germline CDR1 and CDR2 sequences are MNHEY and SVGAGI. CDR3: CASSLTGNTEAFF. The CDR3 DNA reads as TGTGCCAGCAGCCTGACGGGGAACACTGAAGCTTTCTTT.

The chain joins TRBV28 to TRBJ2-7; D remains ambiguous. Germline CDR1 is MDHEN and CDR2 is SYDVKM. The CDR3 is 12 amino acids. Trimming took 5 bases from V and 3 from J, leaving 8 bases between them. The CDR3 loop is CASSQLVYEQYF. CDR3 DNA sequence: TGTGCCAGCAGTCAGCTAGTCTACGAGCAGTACTTC.

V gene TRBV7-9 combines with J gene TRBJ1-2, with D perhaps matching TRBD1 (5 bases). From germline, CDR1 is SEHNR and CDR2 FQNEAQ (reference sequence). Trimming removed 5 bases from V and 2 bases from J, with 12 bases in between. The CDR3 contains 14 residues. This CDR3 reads CASSNSGVNYGYTF. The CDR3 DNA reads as TGTGCCAGCAGCAACTCGGGGGTAAACTATGGCTACACCTTC. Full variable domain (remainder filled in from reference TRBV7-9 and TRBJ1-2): DTGVSQNPRHKITKRGQNVTFRCDPISEHNRLYWYRQTLGQGPEFLTYFQNEAQLEKSRLLSDRFSAERPKGSFSTLEIQRTEQGDSAMYLCASSNSGVNYGYTFGSGTRLTVV.

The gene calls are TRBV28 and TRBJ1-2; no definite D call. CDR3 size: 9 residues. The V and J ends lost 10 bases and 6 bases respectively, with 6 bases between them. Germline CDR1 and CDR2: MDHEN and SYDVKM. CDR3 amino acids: CATGNGYTF. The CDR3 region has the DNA TGTGCCACCGGAAATGGCTACACCTTC.

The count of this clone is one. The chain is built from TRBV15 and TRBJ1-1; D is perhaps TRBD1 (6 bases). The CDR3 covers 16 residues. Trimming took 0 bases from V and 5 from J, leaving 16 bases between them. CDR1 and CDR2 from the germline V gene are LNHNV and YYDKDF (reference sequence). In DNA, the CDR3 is TGTGCCACCAGCAGAGATCCCTTTTGGGGGGCGACTGAAGCTTTCTTT. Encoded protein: CATSRDPFWGATEAFF.

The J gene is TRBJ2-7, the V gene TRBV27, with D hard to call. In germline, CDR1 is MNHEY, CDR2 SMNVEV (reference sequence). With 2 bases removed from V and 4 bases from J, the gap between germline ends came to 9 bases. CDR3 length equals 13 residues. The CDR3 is CASSLRDGYEQYF. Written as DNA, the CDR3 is TGTGCCAGCAGTTTACGCGACGGTTACGAGCAGTACTTC.

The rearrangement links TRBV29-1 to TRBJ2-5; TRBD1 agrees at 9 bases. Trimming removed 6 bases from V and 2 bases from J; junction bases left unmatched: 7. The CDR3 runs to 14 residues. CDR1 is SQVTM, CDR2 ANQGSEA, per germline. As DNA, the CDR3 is TGCAGCGTAGCGGACAGGGGCATACAAGAGACCCAGTACTTC. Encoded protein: CSVADRGIQETQYF.

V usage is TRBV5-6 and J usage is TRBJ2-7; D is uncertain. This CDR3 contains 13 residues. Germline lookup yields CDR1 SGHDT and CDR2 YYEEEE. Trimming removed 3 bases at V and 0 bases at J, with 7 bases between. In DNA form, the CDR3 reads TGTGCCAGCAGCTGGTCAGGCTCCTACGAGCAGTACTTC. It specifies CASSWSGSYEQYF. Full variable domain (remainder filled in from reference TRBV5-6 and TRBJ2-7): DAGVTQSPTHLIKTRGQQVTLRCSPKSGHDTVSWYQQALGQGPQFIFQYYEEEERQRGNFPDRFSGHQFPNYSSELNVNALLLGDSALYLCASSWSGSYEQYFGPGTRLTVT.